Listed below are T cell receptor beta chains from one sample, sequenced in a study of coeliac disease. The protocol was immunoSEQ multiplex PCR, while the TCRdb copy is restricted to in-frame clones and leaves out a portion. The sample has nearly 4,500 clones, roughly 58% seen once. Sequencing used intraepithelial lymphocytes from the gut. Every receptor here comes from a woman younger than 35 with active celiac disease. Both conserved end residues are part of each CDR3. A D gene is named only where the DNA matches it firmly. A clone size is listed for some rows: how often the clone was seen (once, few, many), or a class if it is expanded.

TRBJ2-7	TRBD2	TRBV5-4	NA	CASSQGPGTSGYEQYF	TGTGCCAGCAGCCAAGGACCGGGGACTAGCGGATACGAGCAGTACTTC
TRBJ2-7	NA	TRBV28	NA	CASTPGRGVTYEQYF	TGTGCCAGCACCCCCGGTCGAGGCGTTACCTACGAGCAGTACTTC
TRBJ2-7	TRBD2	TRBV27	NA	CASSLSRVAGVVEQYF	TGTGCCAGCAGTTTATCAAGGGTAGCGGGAGTGGTTGAGCAGTACTTC
TRBJ1-4	TRBD1	TRBV27	large	CASSLHTPGTGGPTNEKLFF	TGTGCCAGCAGTCTGCACACCCCCGGGACAGGGGGCCCAACTAATGAAAAACTGTTTTTT
TRBJ2-7	NA	TRBV28	NA	CASSLLGDEQYF	TGTGCCAGCAGTTTATTAGGGGACGAGCAGTACTTC
TRBJ1-1	NA	TRBV4-1	NA	CASSHLGTGEAFF	TGCGCCAGCAGCCATCTCGGCACAGGGGAAGCTTTCTTT
TRBJ1-1	NA	TRBV7-2	NA	CASSLPTADTEAFF	TGTGCCAGCAGCTTACCGACAGCCGACACTGAAGCTTTCTTT
TRBJ1-1	NA	TRBV29-1	NA	CSVVPMNTEAFF	TGCAGCGTTGTCCCCATGAACACTGAAGCTTTCTTT
TRBJ1-5	TRBD1	TRBV4-2	NA	CASSQDRQGGQPQHF	TGTGCCAGCAGCCAAGACCGACAGGGGGGTCAGCCCCAGCATTTT
TRBJ2-5	NA	TRBV27	few	CASRRTWEETQYF	TGTGCCAGCAGGAGGACGTGGGAGGAGACCCAGTACTTC
TRBJ1-3	TRBD1	TRBV2	NA	CASTLQGEAGNTIYF	TGTGCCAGCACCTTACAGGGGGAGGCAGGAAACACCATATATTTT
TRBJ1-4	NA	TRBV4-1	few	CASSPQGQGGEKLFF	TGCGCCAGCAGCCCTCAAGGTCAGGGCGGTGAAAAACTGTTTTTT
TRBJ1-5	TRBD1	TRBV18	few	CASSPGQGGTQPQHF	TGTGCCAGCTCACCGGGACAGGGCGGAACTCAGCCCCAGCATTTT
TRBJ1-2	NA	TRBV18	NA	CASSPQRAIDHRGYTF	TGTGCCAGCTCACCACAGCGGGCAATTGATCACCGTGGCTACACCTTC
TRBJ2-2	TRBD1	TRBV5-1	NA	CASSPGGTGELFF	TGCGCCAGCAGCCCAGGGGGCACCGGGGAGCTGTTTTTT
TRBJ1-2	NA	TRBV6-6	NA	CASSYFQEGLGTF	TGTGCCAGCAGTTACTTTCAGGAGGGTTTGGGCACCTTC
TRBJ1-1	TRBD1	TRBV6-5	hyperexpanded	CASSWDRGGEAFF	TGTGCCAGCAGCTGGGACAGGGGAGGTGAAGCTTTCTTT
TRBJ1-2	NA	TRBV28	NA	CASSSILLRNYGYTF	TGTGCCAGCAGTTCCATCCTCTTGCGCAACTATGGCTACACCTTC
TRBJ1-5	TRBD1	TRBV6-5	NA	CASSSYTGAAFMPQHF	TGTGCCAGCAGTTCATACACAGGGGCGGCGTTTATGCCCCAGCATTTT
TRBJ2-2	NA	TRBV7-2	NA	CASSLRQGRPGELFF	TGTGCCAGCAGCTTAAGGCAGGGCCGACCCGGGGAGCTGTTTTTT
TRBJ1-5	NA	TRBV11-3	NA	CASSSLDGDNSGQPQHF	TGTGCCAGCAGCTCGCTGGATGGGGACAACTCTGGTCAGCCCCAGCATTTT
TRBJ1-5	NA	TRBV4-2	NA	CASSRGRWWQLWEPQHF	TGTGCCAGCAGCCGGGGCCGGTGGTGGCAGCTCTGGGAGCCCCAGCATTTT
TRBJ1-2	NA	TRBV6-5	NA	CASSYSGDGYTF	TGTGCCAGCAGTTACTCAGGGGATGGCTACACCTTC
TRBJ2-3	NA	TRBV11-2	NA	CASSLAGPDTQYF	TGTGCCAGCAGCTTAGCAGGGCCAGATACGCAGTATTTT
TRBJ1-1	NA	TRBV7-2	NA	CASSQGLWPTEAFF	TGTGCCAGCAGCCAGGGACTTTGGCCCACTGAAGCTTTCTTT
TRBJ2-7	NA	TRBV5-1	NA	CASSIGQTYEQYF	TGCGCCAGCAGTATCGGACAGACCTACGAGCAGTACTTC
TRBJ1-2	TRBD1	TRBV7-9	medium-sized	CASSQADRGYGYTF	TGTGCCAGCAGCCAGGCCGACAGGGGCTATGGCTACACCTTC
TRBJ2-7	TRBD1	TRBV11-2	NA	CASSSRTGYEQYF	TGTGCCAGCAGCTCCCGGACAGGGTACGAGCAGTACTTC
TRBJ1-2	TRBD1	TRBV5-4	NA	CASSWDRDNYGYTF	TGTGCCAGCAGCTGGGACAGGGATAACTATGGCTACACCTTC
TRBJ1-5	TRBD1	TRBV28	NA	CASSLQGAYSNQPQHF	TGTGCCAGCAGTTTACAGGGGGCCTATAGCAATCAGCCCCAGCATTTT
TRBJ2-7	TRBD2	TRBV27	large	CASSFVAGDYEQYF	TGTGCCAGCAGTTTTGTTGCGGGGGACTACGAGCAGTACTTC
TRBJ2-7	NA	TRBV30	few	CAWRGEAYEQYF	TGTGCCTGGAGGGGGGAGGCCTACGAGCAGTACTTC
TRBJ2-5	NA	TRBV5-1	NA	CASSLGAGGETQYF	TGCGCCAGCAGCTTGGGGGCCGGCGGGGAGACCCAGTACTTC
TRBJ1-2	TRBD1	TRBV7-8	NA	CASSFGAWGQGAYGYTF	TGTGCCAGCAGCTTCGGAGCTTGGGGGCAGGGGGCTTATGGCTACACCTTC
TRBJ1-5	NA	TRBV4-1	NA	CASSLRGGQGGEPQHF	TGCGCCAGCAGCCTACGAGGCGGACAAGGGGGAGAGCCCCAGCATTTT
TRBJ2-1	NA	TRBV21-1	once	CASSKGPQDYNEQFF	TGTGCCAGCAGCAAAGGCCCCCAGGACTACAATGAGCAGTTCTTC
TRBJ2-7	TRBD2	TRBV4-1	NA	CASSLGKRGGYEQYF	TGCGCCAGCAGCCTAGGAAAGCGGGGGGGCTACGAGCAGTACTTC
TRBJ1-6	NA	TRBV6-1	NA	CAIPFGGSYNSPLHF	TGTGCCATCCCTTTTGGGGGGTCCTATAATTCACCCCTCCACTTT
TRBJ2-5	NA	TRBV2	NA	CASSVQGNQETQYF	TGTGCCAGCAGTGTGCAGGGTAACCAAGAGACCCAGTACTTC
TRBJ2-7	NA	TRBV15	NA	CATSRDGETYEQYF	TGTGCCACCAGCAGAGACGGGGAGACCTACGAGCAGTACTTC
TRBJ2-3	TRBD1	TRBV7-9	NA	CASSFPWDSSRDTQYF	TGTGCCAGCAGCTTTCCATGGGACAGCAGTCGAGATACGCAGTATTTT
TRBJ2-3	TRBD2	TRBV15	NA	CATSSNIIGSSGGTDTQYF	TGTGCCACCAGCTCGAATATCATCGGGTCTAGCGGGGGCACAGATACGCAGTATTTT
TRBJ1-4	NA	TRBV5-6	once	CASSSRAATNEKLFF	TGTGCCAGCAGCTCCAGGGCCGCAACTAATGAAAAACTGTTTTTT
TRBJ2-3	NA	TRBV10-1	NA	CASSEYRSGLAGDTQYF	TGCGCCAGCAGTGAGTATAGGAGCGGCCTCGCCGGAGATACGCAGTATTTT
TRBJ2-7	NA	TRBV7-9	NA	CASSNIDEQYF	TGTGCCAGCAGTAATATCGACGAGCAGTACTTC
TRBJ2-5	NA	TRBV6-1	NA	CASSVAGTQYF	TGTGCCAGCAGTGTCGCGGGGACCCAGTACTTC
TRBJ1-1	TRBD1	TRBV14	NA	CASGDRGTEAFF	TGTGCCAGCGGGGACAGGGGGACTGAAGCTTTCTTT
TRBJ1-2	NA	TRBV5-4	NA	CASSLARANYGYTF	TGTGCCAGCAGCTTGGCCAGGGCCAACTATGGCTACACCTTC
TRBJ2-1	NA	TRBV27	medium-sized	CASSLNRPYNEQFF	TGTGCCAGCAGTTTGAACAGACCCTACAATGAGCAGTTCTTC
TRBJ2-1	NA	TRBV27	once	CASSPLGDNEQFF	TGTGCCAGCAGTCCCTTAGGAGACAATGAGCAGTTCTTC
TRBJ2-7	TRBD1	TRBV7-8	once	CASSQGTATYEQYF	TGTGCCAGCAGCCAGGGGACAGCCACCTACGAGCAGTACTTC
TRBJ2-3	TRBD2	TRBV6-5	large	CASSYGASGEPQYF	TGTGCCAGCAGTTACGGTGCTAGCGGTGAGCCGCAGTATTTT
TRBJ2-3	TRBD1	TRBV7-8	NA	CASSLLSGQGSADTQYF	TGTGCCAGCAGCTTATTATCTGGACAGGGAAGCGCAGATACGCAGTATTTT
TRBJ2-5	TRBD1	TRBV10-3	NA	CAISTGTVSQETQYF	TGTGCCATCAGTACCGGGACAGTTAGTCAAGAGACCCAGTACTTC
TRBJ2-5	NA	TRBV4-1	large	CASSPGGLLASAQYF	TGCGCCAGCAGCCCCGGGGGGCTCCTGGCATCGGCCCAGTACTTC
TRBJ2-1	NA	TRBV28	NA	CASSLSPQGTYNEQFF	TGTGCCAGCAGTTTATCGCCCCAGGGGACCTACAATGAGCAGTTCTTC
TRBJ2-6	NA	TRBV27	few	CASSLLLSGANVLTF	TGTGCCAGCAGTTTACTACTATCTGGGGCCAACGTCCTGACTTTC
TRBJ2-3	NA	TRBV7-9	medium-sized	CASSVKGRFGDTQYF	TGTGCCAGCAGCGTGAAGGGGAGGTTCGGAGATACGCAGTATTTT
TRBJ1-1	NA	TRBV2	NA	CASFYDTEAFF	TGTGCCAGCTTTTATGACACTGAAGCTTTCTTT
TRBJ2-7	TRBD2	TRBV7-3	NA	CASSLLGLAGYEQYF	TGTGCCAGCAGCTTACTAGGACTAGCAGGCTACGAGCAGTACTTC